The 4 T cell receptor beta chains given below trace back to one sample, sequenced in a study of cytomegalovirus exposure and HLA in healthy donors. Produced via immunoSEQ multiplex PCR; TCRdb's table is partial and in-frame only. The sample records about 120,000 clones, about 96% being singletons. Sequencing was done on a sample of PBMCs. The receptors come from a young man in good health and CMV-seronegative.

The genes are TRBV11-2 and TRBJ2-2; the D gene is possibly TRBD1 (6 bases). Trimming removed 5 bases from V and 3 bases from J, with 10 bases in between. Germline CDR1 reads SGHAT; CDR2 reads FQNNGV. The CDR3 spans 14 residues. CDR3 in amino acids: CASSPNRDTGELFF. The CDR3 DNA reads TGTGCCAGCAGCCCAAACAGGGACACCGGGGAGCTGTTTTTT.

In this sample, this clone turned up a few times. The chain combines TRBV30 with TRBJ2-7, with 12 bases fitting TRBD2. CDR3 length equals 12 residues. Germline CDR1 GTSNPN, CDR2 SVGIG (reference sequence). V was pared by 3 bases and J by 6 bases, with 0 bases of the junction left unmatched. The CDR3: CAWRTSGSEQYF. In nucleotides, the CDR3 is TGTGCCTGGAGGACTAGCGGGAGCGAGCAGTACTTC.

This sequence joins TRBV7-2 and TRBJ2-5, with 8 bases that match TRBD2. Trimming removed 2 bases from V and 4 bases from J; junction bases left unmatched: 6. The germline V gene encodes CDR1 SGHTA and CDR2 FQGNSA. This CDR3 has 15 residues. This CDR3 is CASSLTPSGRETQYF. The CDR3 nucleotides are TGTGCCAGCAGCTTAACGCCTAGCGGGCGAGAGACCCAGTACTTC.

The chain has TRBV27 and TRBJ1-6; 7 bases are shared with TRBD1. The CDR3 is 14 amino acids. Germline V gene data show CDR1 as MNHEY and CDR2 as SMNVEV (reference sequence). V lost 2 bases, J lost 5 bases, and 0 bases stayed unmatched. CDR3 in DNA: TGTGCCAGCAGTTTAGGGACAGATAATTCACCCCTCCACTTT. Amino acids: CASSLGTDNSPLHF.